This T cell receptor (beta chain) was captured in a study of vaccination effects on CD4 cells after COVID-19. The study, taken as a whole, reports: The authors studied few convalescent patients and collected no early post-infection timepoints.

Clones were read by immunoSEQ multiplex PCR, and TCRdb kept only the in-frame ones, dropping some. Of about 65,000 clones in the sample, approximately 76% were seen once. A word on this clone: Its antigen is as yet unknown.

Prior to sequencing, the ViraFEST assay stimulated PBMC with viral peptide pools, which expanded the antigen-specific CD4+ T cells. Culture lasted roughly 9 days before CD4+ T cell isolation. People in the vaccine group had not been infected with SARS-CoV-2 before, and their nucleocapsid antibodies were negative. Germline V gene sequence: CDR1 LGHNA, CDR2 YNFKEQ. CDR3 size: 15 residues. V was trimmed by 3 bases and J by 0 bases, leaving 6 bases between them. The sequenced sample was CD4+ T cells from PBMCs cultured with HCoV-NL63 spike peptides, obtained before COVID-19 vaccination. The sequence was collected from a human donor who received a COVID-19 vaccine. The genes are TRBV4-2 and TRBJ2-6, with D unresolved. DNA of the CDR3: TGTGCCAGCAGCCACAGGAACTCTGGGGCCAACGTCCTGACTTTC. Translation: CASSHRNSGANVLTF.